Shown below are 31 T cell receptor beta chains from a single sample sequenced in a study of radiation and T cells in renal cell carcinoma. The treatment denotes: treatment-naive control, cytoreductive nephrectomy. The protocol was immunoSEQ multiplex PCR, while the TCRdb copy is restricted to in-frame clones and leaves out a portion. The sample lists over 9,500 clones, about 65% occurring once. This specimen consisted of tumor tissue, obtained from a patient whose treatment was nephrectomy without radiotherapy. These receptors were taken from a woman older than 75 with renal cell carcinoma.

This clone was counted between two and nine times. The chain uses TRBV6-6 and TRBJ1-1; D unresolved. V dropped 6 bases and J dropped 2 bases, with 7 bases sitting between them. The CDR3 consists of 12 residues. The germline gives CDR1 MNHNY, CDR2 SVGAGI (reference sequence). The CDR3 coding sequence is TGTGCCAGCAGCCGACAAAACACTGAAGCTTTCTTT. This translates into CASSRQNTEAFF.

The genes are TRBV18 and TRBJ2-3; D gene unclear. The CDR3 sequence is 13 residues long. Per the germline V gene, CDR1 is KGHSH and CDR2 is LQKENI. The V and J ends lost 3 bases and 6 bases respectively, with 10 bases between them. CDR3 sequence reads: CASSPRDSDTQYF. The CDR3 nucleotides are TGTGCCAGCTCACCTAGGGATAGCGATACGCAGTATTTT.

The rearrangement uses TRBV5-6 and TRBJ1-1; no firm D call. CDR3 size: 11 residues. Germline lookup yields CDR1 SGHDT and CDR2 YYEEEE. Trimming shortened V by 8 bases and J by 0 bases, and 5 bases separated the two germline ends. For the CDR3, the DNA is TGTGCCAGTGAACTGAACACTGAAGCTTTCTTT. Translated, it gives CASELNTEAFF. The full variable domain, rest sourced from reference TRBV5-6 and TRBJ1-1, is DAGVTQSPTHLIKTRGQQVTLRCSPKSGHDTVSWYQQALGQGPQFIFQYYEEEERQRGNFPDRFSGHQFPNYSSELNVNALLLGDSALYLCASELNTEAFFGQGTRLTVV.

This clone appeared a single time. V and J are TRBV2 and TRBJ2-1; D is undetermined. The length of the CDR3 is 13 residues. The germline V gene has CDR1 SNHLY and CDR2 FYNNEI. Between the trimmed V and J ends, which lost 7 bases and 4 bases, there was a span of 11 bases. The CDR3 spells CASKSTQYNEQFF. The CDR3 bases are TGTGCCAGCAAATCGACACAATACAATGAGCAGTTCTTC.

This clone came up a few times. This sequence joins TRBV25-1 and TRBJ2-3; no definite D call. Deletions cut 1 base from V and 2 bases from J, with 13 bases between. The CDR3 has 16 residues. Germline loops: CDR1 MGHDK, CDR2 SYGVNS. CDR3 coding DNA: TGTGCCAGCAGTGAATCGTTAGGGATCGACACAGATACGCAGTATTTT. This gives the protein CASSESLGIDTDTQYF.

The chain recombines TRBV5-6 with TRBJ1-2, with D possibly TRBD1 on 5 matching bases. The CDR3 totals 13 residues. CDR1 is SGHDT and CDR2 is YYEEEE in the germline V gene. The V and J ends lost 4 bases and 10 bases respectively, with 17 bases between them. For the CDR3, the DNA is TGTGCCAGCAGCACTGATGGACATCAGGACTACACCTTC. This gives the protein CASSTDGHQDYTF.

The chain is built from TRBV10-3 and TRBJ1-4; unclear D gene. V was trimmed by 7 bases and J by 4 bases, leaving 10 bases between them. The CDR3 loop spans 13 amino acids. Germline CDR1 is ENHRY and CDR2 is SYGVKD. The CDR3 DNA sequence: TGTGCCATCACCGCGGGTATTAATGAAAAACTGTTTTTT. It encodes CAITAGINEKLFF.

This chain links TRBV2 with TRBJ2-3; a possible D gene is TRBD1 (5 bases). The CDR3 extends over 18 amino acids. Trimming removed 2 bases from V and 5 bases from J, with 23 bases in between. Germline V gene sequence: CDR1 SNHLY, CDR2 FYNNEI. The CDR3 DNA is TGTGCCAGCAGTGAAAGGATAGATAGGGGAACTCTCATAGATACGCAGTATTTT. This gives the protein CASSERIDRGTLIDTQYF.

For the CDR3, the DNA is TGCGCCAGCAGCCTATACAGCGGGGGCAAGTACGAGCAGTACTTC. Translated: CASSLYSGGKYEQYF. This chain uses TRBV5-1 with TRBJ2-7; TRBD2 agrees at 8 bases. CDR1 and CDR2 (germline): SGHRS, YFSETQ. The CDR3 runs to 15 residues. The V and J ends lost 4 bases and 4 bases, in that order; junction bases with no gene match: 10.

The chain links TRBV4-2 to TRBJ2-5; the match to TRBD2 covers 10 bases. J lost 4 bases, V lost 4 bases, and 9 bases had no gene match. The germline CDR1 and CDR2 sequences are LGHNA and YNFKEQ. The CDR3 consists of 16 residues. The CDR3 region has the DNA TGTGCCAGCAGCCTAGGGGCCGGGACTAGCGTAGAGACCCAGTACTTC. Translated, it gives CASSLGAGTSVETQYF.

The rearrangement joins TRBV27 to TRBJ2-5; 8 bases match TRBD2. CDR3 length: 14 residues. Germline lookup yields CDR1 MNHEY and CDR2 SMNVEV (reference sequence). The ends lost 5 bases at V and 5 bases at J; junction bases unmatched: 7. The DNA of the CDR3 is TGTGCCAGCAGTATGACCGGGACTAGGGAGACCCAGTACTTC. Protein sequence: CASSMTGTRETQYF.

This chain links TRBV5-3 with TRBJ2-7; 8 bases agree with TRBD2. TRBV5-3 is classed as an ORF, of uncertain function. Germline trimming cut 1 base from V and 2 bases from J; bases unmatched to any gene: 5. The CDR3 spans 15 residues. The CDR3 reads CARSLKLAGTYEQYF. The CDR3 bases are TGTGCCAGAAGCTTGAAGCTAGCGGGTACCTACGAGCAGTACTTC.

This clone is classed as large. The V call is TRBV6-4, the J call TRBJ1-1; tentative D call: TRBD1 (5 bases). CDR3 length: 15 amino acids. Germline CDR1 is MRHNA and CDR2 is SNTAGT. Trimming took 6 bases from V and 0 from J, leaving 14 bases between them. CDR3 sequence reads: CASSPTAFMNTEAFF. CDR3 coding DNA: TGTGCCAGCAGCCCGACAGCCTTTATGAACACTGAAGCTTTCTTT.

V usage is TRBV2 and J usage is TRBJ1-2; no clear D. Trimming took off 1 base at V and 5 bases at J, with 17 bases between the two ends. This CDR3 comprises 16 residues. Germline assignment: CDR1 SNHLY and CDR2 FYNNEI. CDR3 coding DNA: TGTGCCAGCAGTGAAGGGGAAGGGTTATCGTTTTATGGCTACACCTTC. This gives the protein CASSEGEGLSFYGYTF.

The chain is built from TRBV27 and TRBJ1-2; TRBD1 matches at 11 bases. V shed 3 bases, J shed 2 bases, and the junction held 8 bases outside the gene matches. The CDR3 contains 17 residues. The V gene's germline CDR1 is MNHEY and CDR2 SMNVEV (reference sequence). The CDR3 DNA is TGTGCCAGCAGTTTGCGGGGACAGGGGGTGGAGAACTATGGCTACACCTTC. Translated, it gives CASSLRGQGVENYGYTF.

This chain connects TRBV19 to TRBJ1-4, with 8 nucleotides matching TRBD1. The V and J ends lost 10 bases and 8 bases, in that order; junction bases with no gene match: 9. The CDR3 totals 13 residues. Germline assignment: CDR1 LNHDA and CDR2 SQIVND (reference sequence). In DNA form, the CDR3 reads TGTGCCACCAGACAGGGGAGTCGGGAAAAACTGTTTTTT. Amino acid sequence: CATRQGSREKLFF.

The V call is TRBV14, the J call TRBJ1-1, with D unresolved. The CDR3 extends over 13 amino acids. Trimming pared 0 bases from V and 3 bases from J, leaving 5 bases between. CDR1 and CDR2 from the germline V gene are SGHDN and FVKESK. CDR3 residues: CASSQERDTEAFF. In DNA form, the CDR3 reads TGTGCCAGCAGCCAAGAGCGGGACACTGAAGCTTTCTTT. The variable domain in full, completed from reference TRBV14 and TRBJ1-1, reads EAGVTQFPSHSVIEKGQTVTLRCDPISGHDNLYWYRRVMGKEIKFLLHFVKESKQDESGMPNNRFLAERTGGTYSTLKVQPAELEDSGVYFCASSQERDTEAFFGQGTRLTVV.

V gene TRBV5-6 combines with J gene TRBJ1-5, with a possible D match to TRBD1 (6 bases). Germline V gene data show CDR1 as SGHDT and CDR2 as YYEEEE. The CDR3 extends over 17 amino acids. The germline V and J ends were trimmed by 2 bases and 0 bases, with 15 bases remaining between them. The CDR3 loop is CASSFTTGHSSNQPQHF. The CDR3 DNA sequence: TGTGCCAGCAGCTTTACCACAGGGCATTCTAGCAATCAGCCCCAGCATTTT.

In this sample, this clone turned up a few times. This chain connects TRBV9 to TRBJ2-2; perhaps TRBD1 as D (6 bases). Germline V gene sequence: CDR1 SGDLS, CDR2 YYNGEE. The CDR3 totals 13 residues. Trimming left V 5 bases short and J 6 bases short, with 11 bases between. The CDR3 nucleotides are TGTGCCAGCAGGCCTTCAGGGGCCGGGGAGCTGTTTTTT. Protein sequence: CASRPSGAGELFF.

The chain uses TRBV7-9 and TRBJ2-5; the match to TRBD1 covers 9 bases. V was pared by 10 bases and J by 3 bases, with 9 bases of the junction left unmatched. Germline V CDR1 and CDR2: SEHNR, FQNEAQ (reference sequence). This CDR3 comprises 14 residues. The CDR3 nucleotides read TGTGCCACCGCCCGGGACAGGGTAAAAGAGACCCAGTACTTC. Translated, it gives CATARDRVKETQYF.

The chain employs TRBV25-1 and TRBJ2-3; tentatively, D is TRBD1 (7 bases). Germline V gene data show CDR1 as MGHDK and CDR2 as SYGVNS. V dropped 2 bases and J dropped 2 bases, with 14 bases sitting between them. The CDR3 consists of 16 residues. CDR3 sequence: CASSEGAGQFTDTQYF. As DNA, the CDR3 is TGTGCCAGCAGTGAAGGGGCGGGACAGTTCACAGATACGCAGTATTTT.

CDR3 DNA sequence: TGTGCCAGCAGCGCCGGGACTAGCGGGCGACGCCGGGGCGGGGAGCTGTTTTTT. Amino acid sequence: CASSAGTSGRRRGGELFF. V gene TRBV9 combines with J gene TRBJ2-2, with 12 positions matching TRBD2. Losses at the gene ends were 3 bases for V and 7 bases for J; bases not matched to a gene: 13. The CDR3 runs 18 residues. Germline V gene data show CDR1 as SGDLS and CDR2 as YYNGEE. The variable domain in full, completed from reference TRBV9 and TRBJ2-2, reads DSGVTQTPKHLITATGQRVTLRCSPRSGDLSVYWYQQSLDQGLQFLIQYYNGEERAKGNILERFSAQQFPDLHSELNLSSLELGDSALYFCASSAGTSGRRRGGELFFGEGSRLTVL.

The rearrangement uses TRBV7-9 and TRBJ1-2; D is uncertain. V lost 4 bases and J 5 bases, leaving 11 bases between the germline ends. The germline V gene encodes CDR1 SEHNR and CDR2 FQNEAQ (reference sequence). The CDR3 length is 13 residues. This chain's CDR3 is CASSSDPGYGYTF. CDR3 nucleotides: TGTGCCAGCAGCTCGGACCCTGGATATGGCTACACCTTC. The variable domain in full, with the rest retrieved from reference TRBV7-9 and TRBJ1-2, is DTGVSQNPRHKITKRGQNVTFRCDPISEHNRLYWYRQTLGQGPEFLTYFQNEAQLEKSRLLSDRFSAERPKGSFSTLEIQRTEQGDSAMYLCASSSDPGYGYTFGSGTRLTVV.

This rearrangement joins TRBV11-1 to TRBJ2-7; D gene unclear. Germline CDR1 SGHAT, CDR2 FQDESV (reference sequence). CDR3 length: 14 residues. Trimming pared 1 base from V and 0 bases from J, leaving 7 bases between. The CDR3 loop is CASSLGGYSYEQYF. The CDR3 DNA sequence: TGTGCCAGCAGCTTAGGAGGCTACTCCTACGAGCAGTACTTC.

This chain joins TRBV2 and TRBJ2-7; 7 bases line up with TRBD1. Germline V gene sequence: CDR1 SNHLY, CDR2 FYNNEI. This CDR3 comprises 15 residues. The V gene end was trimmed by 5 bases and the J gene end by 1 base; junction bases not matched to a gene: 8. CDR3 DNA: TGTGCCAGCAGTACCGGGACAGCGCAGTCCTACGAGCAGTACTTC. Its protein is CASSTGTAQSYEQYF.

The genes are TRBV2 and TRBJ2-7; D is unclear. The CDR3 runs to 11 residues. Germline CDR1 is SNHLY and CDR2 is FYNNEI. The V end was cut by 7 bases, the J end by 4 bases, with 8 bases between. CDR3 bases: TGTGCCAGCACCGAAGGGTACGAGCAGTACTTC. Translating it yields CASTEGYEQYF. The variable domain in full, with the rest retrieved from reference TRBV2 and TRBJ2-7, is EPEVTQTPSHQVTQMGQEVILRCVPISNHLYFYWYRQILGQKVEFLVSFYNNEISEKSEIFDDQFSVERPDGSNFTLKIRSTKLEDSAMYFCASTEGYEQYFGPGTRLTVT.

V and J are TRBV7-9 and TRBJ1-3; no definite D call. Trimming left V 1 base short and J 7 bases short, with 2 bases between. Germline loops: CDR1 SEHNR, CDR2 FQNEAQ (reference sequence). The CDR3 loop spans 11 amino acids. Written as DNA, the CDR3 is TGTGCCAGCAGCTTAGGGAACACCATATATTTT. This encodes CASSLGNTIYF.

The rearrangement uses TRBV5-1 and TRBJ2-7; a possible D gene is TRBD2 (5 bases). Germline V CDR1 and CDR2: SGHRS, YFSETQ. The CDR3 extends over 11 amino acids. V lost 3 bases and J lost 4, with 5 bases in between. CDR3 nucleotides: TGCGCCAGCAGCTGGAGGTACGAGCAGTACGTC. Translated: CASSWRYEQYV.

The chain couples TRBV5-1 to TRBJ2-5; 7 positions match TRBD1. With 1 base clipped from V and 5 bases from J, the junction kept 8 bases outside the gene matches. Germline V gene data show CDR1 as SGHRS and CDR2 as YFSETQ. The CDR3 runs to 15 residues. DNA for the CDR3: TGCGCCAGCAGCTTGTCTTGGGGACAGCCGGAGACCCAGTACTTC. Amino acid sequence: CASSLSWGQPETQYF.

This clone was observed a handful of times. The chain joins TRBV28 to TRBJ1-2; D is perhaps TRBD1 (6 bases). The V gene lost 7 bases and the J gene lost 5 bases, with 20 bases spanning the gap. The CDR3 runs 15 residues. Germline V gives CDR1 MDHEN, CDR2 SYDVKM. DNA of the CDR3: TGTGCCAGCACCTCCCGGGGGGGCGGGGGTTATGGCTACACCTTC. Protein: CASTSRGGGGYGYTF.

The chain couples TRBV4-1 to TRBJ1-3; D uncertain. This CDR3 comprises 16 residues. The germline V gene encodes CDR1 MGHRA and CDR2 YSYEKL. Trimming took 0 bases from V and 4 from J, leaving 13 bases between them. The CDR3 loop reads CASSQEDQANGNTIYF. In DNA form, the CDR3 reads TGCGCCAGCAGCCAAGAAGACCAGGCAAACGGAAACACCATATATTTT.